One sample yielded the 31 T cell receptor beta chains listed below, sequenced in a study of CD8 T cells in ankylosing spondylitis. Each CDR3 protein gets one entry after TCRdb re-called the 5' RACE reads with MiXCR. The table records about 220,000 distinct CDR3 sequences, approximately 10% of them present only once. Sequenced sample: blood, either unsorted or a sorted T cell fraction (not recorded which). Every receptor here comes from a male donor with ankylosing spondylitis or in good health (not recorded which).

The chain recombines TRBV9 with TRBJ2-1; D perhaps matches TRBD1 (8 bases). The CDR3 spans 16 residues. V was shortened by 2 bases and J by 0 bases, with 12 bases between the two germline ends. Germline V gene data show CDR1 as SGDLS and CDR2 as YYNGEE. The CDR3 DNA follows: TGTGCCAGCAGCGTCACAGGGGGGGGCTCCTACAATGAGCAGTTCTTC. Protein product: CASSVTGGGSYNEQFF.

This clonotype was seen repeatedly, ten times or more. The chain links TRBV7-2 to TRBJ1-6; 7 bases agree with TRBD1. CDR3 size: 15 residues. In germline, CDR1 is SGHTA, CDR2 FQGNSA. The J segment lost 7 bases and the V segment lost 7 bases, leaving 10 bases of the junction unmatched. In DNA, the CDR3 is TGTGCCAGCAAAGGACAGGCGGTGAACAATTCACCCCTCCACTTT. Its translation: CASKGQAVNNSPLHF.

This clonotype was detected many times. The chain recombines TRBV25-1 with TRBJ2-7; unclear D gene. The CDR3 spans 12 residues. Germline CDR1 reads MGHDK; CDR2 reads SYGVNS. V shed 4 bases and J shed 2 bases, with 6 bases lying between them. CDR3 sequence: CASSVGAYEQYF. Written as DNA, the CDR3 is TGTGCCAGCAGTGTGGGTGCCTACGAGCAGTACTTC.

The chain couples TRBV7-3 to TRBJ2-2, with 7 bases identical to TRBD1. Per germline, CDR1 SGHTA and CDR2 FQGTGA. J was trimmed by 2 bases and V by 5 bases; bases with no gene match: 11. The CDR3 covers 17 residues. CDR3 nucleotides: TGTGCCAGCAGCGGAGAGATGGGACAGTCTAACACCGGGGAGCTGTTTTTT. It specifies CASSGEMGQSNTGELFF.

As concerns this clonotype: Germline is not matched at one junction end, which may reflect a read error. The chain uses TRBV20-1 and TRBJ1-5, with D possibly matching TRBD1 (6 bases). The germline V gene encodes CDR1 DFQATT and CDR2 SNEGSKA (reference sequence). The CDR3 runs 15 residues. The CDR3 protein is CSAGLETGGNHPQHF. In DNA form, the CDR3 reads TGCAGTGCTGGACTAGAGACAGGAGGGAATCACCCCCAGCATTTT.

This clonotype came up many times. The chain uses TRBV12-3 or TRBV12-4 and TRBJ1-1; D possibly corresponds to TRBD1 (5 bases). V lost 3 bases and J lost 3, with 11 bases in between. The CDR3 is 14 amino acids. CDR3 residues: CASSFGGVDTEAFF. The CDR3 DNA follows: TGTGCCAGCAGTTTTGGAGGGGTGGACACTGAAGCTTTCTTT.

This clonotype came up many times. The chain links TRBV5-1 to TRBJ2-3; weak D call: TRBD1 (5 bases). CDR1 is SGHRS, CDR2 YFSETQ, per germline. Deletions cut 6 bases from V and 9 bases from J, with 23 bases between. The CDR3 contains 15 residues. CDR3 bases: TGCGCCAGCACCGGCTGGCAGGGCGAGGTAGGGACGCAGTATTTT. Encoded protein: CASTGWQGEVGTQYF.

The sample holds a few counts of this clonotype. The chain links TRBV18 to TRBJ2-7; 9 bases are shared with TRBD1. V lost 3 bases, J lost 2 bases, and 2 bases stayed unmatched. Germline V gene data show CDR1 as KGHSH and CDR2 as LQKENI. This CDR3 has 14 amino acids. CDR3 sequence (DNA): TGTGCCAGCTCACCCCGGACAGGGGCCTACGAGCAGTACTTC. Translated: CASSPRTGAYEQYF.

As for this clonotype: A clone one base away is much larger, so this may be a read error. This chain joins TRBV5-1 and TRBJ2-1; 7 bases align to TRBD2. The CDR3 runs 14 residues. In germline, CDR1 is SGHRS, CDR2 YFSETQ. Trimming took 4 bases from V and 5 from J; bases not matched to a gene: 6. CDR3 protein: CASSPSGTHNEQFF. DNA for the CDR3: TGCGCCAGCAGCCCGAGCGGGACCCACAATGAGCAGTTCTTC.

This chain connects TRBV6-1 to TRBJ2-6; D might be TRBD2 (5 bases). CDR1 MNHNS and CDR2 SASEGT come from the germline V gene. V lost 1 base to trimming and J lost 2 bases, with 9 bases between them. The CDR3 has 16 amino acids. CDR3 sequence (DNA): TGTGCCAGCAGTGAAGGGGGAGTAGCTGGGGCCAACGTCCTGACTTTC. This translates into CASSEGGVAGANVLTF.

This clonotype was seen ten or more times. This chain links TRBV20-1 with TRBJ2-6; no clear D gene. Looked up from germline, CDR1 is DFQATT and CDR2 is SNEGSKA (reference sequence). CDR3 length: 17 amino acids. V shed 6 bases and J shed 4 bases, with 22 bases lying between them. The CDR3 spells CSAAAWASGPGANVLTF. CDR3 nucleotide sequence: TGCAGTGCCGCTGCTTGGGCCTCGGGCCCCGGGGCCAACGTCCTGACTTTC.

This clonotype appeared a few times. The V gene is TRBV15, the J gene TRBJ2-7, with TRBD1 identical over 12 bases. The CDR3 runs to 15 residues. The V and J ends lost 4 bases and 6 bases, in that order; junction bases with no gene match: 7. Germline V gene sequence: CDR1 LNHNV, CDR2 YYDKDF (reference sequence). CDR3 sequence: CATSKPGQGAFEQYF. CDR3 DNA: TGTGCCACCAGCAAACCGGGACAGGGGGCGTTCGAGCAGTACTTC. Based on the CDR3 plus reference TRBV15 and TRBJ2-7, the full variable domain is DAMVIQNPRYQVTQFGKPVTLSCSQTLNHNVMYWYQQKSSQAPKLLFHYYDKDFNNEADTPDNFQSRRPNTSFCFLDIRSPGLGDTAMYLCATSKPGQGAFEQYFGPGTRLTVT.

The table lists this clonotype with many counts. V gene TRBV12-3 or TRBV12-4 combines with J gene TRBJ2-1; 9 bases agree with TRBD1. CDR3 size: 14 residues. The V segment lost 1 base and the J segment 8 bases; nucleotides outside the gene matches: 3. CDR3 amino acids: CASSLDRGPHEQFF. As DNA, the CDR3 is TGTGCCAGCAGTTTAGACAGGGGGCCCCATGAGCAGTTCTTC.

J is TRBJ1-5 and V is TRBV2; 7 nucleotides agree with TRBD1. The CDR3 has 15 residues. The V gene's germline CDR1 is SNHLY and CDR2 FYNNEI. The junction had 11 bases not matched to a gene; V was cut back by 7 bases and J by 5 bases. CDR3 in amino acids: CASTQDRRGDQPQHF. Written as DNA, the CDR3 is TGTGCCAGCACTCAGGACAGGAGGGGGGATCAGCCCCAGCATTTT.

This sequence joins TRBV4-2 and TRBJ1-4, with a tentative D call TRBD1 (6 bases). Trimming removed 8 bases from V and 7 bases from J, with 23 bases in between. Germline V gene lookup returns CDR1 LGHNA and CDR2 YNFKEQ. The CDR3 consists of 16 residues. This chain's CDR3 is CASEPVGGLISEKLFF. The CDR3 DNA reads TGTGCCAGCGAGCCTGTAGGGGGGCTGATCTCTGAAAAACTGTTTTTT.

The chain uses TRBV30 and TRBJ2-1; D is unresolved. This CDR3 contains 13 residues. V lost 0 bases, J lost 7 bases, and 10 bases lay in between. Germline lookup yields CDR1 GTSNPN and CDR2 SVGIG (reference sequence). CDR3 nucleotides: TGTGCCTGGAGTGTACTTCGGGTTAATGAGCAGTTCTTC. It encodes CAWSVLRVNEQFF.

This clonotype was observed a few times. The chain has TRBV12-3 or TRBV12-4 and TRBJ2-2; D gene uncertain. The CDR3 has 15 residues. Between the trimmed V and J ends, which lost 2 bases and 3 bases, there was a span of 10 bases. CDR3 coding DNA: TGTGCCAGCAGTTTACCAGGACGGGACACCGGGGAGCTGTTTTTT. Residues: CASSLPGRDTGELFF.

This clonotype was seen only a few times. The rearrangement links TRBV10-3 to TRBJ1-1, with a weak D call TRBD1 (5 bases). Germline V CDR1 and CDR2: ENHRY, SYGVKD. The ends were cut back, 2 bases at V and 10 bases at J, with 14 bases in the middle. The CDR3 loop spans 13 amino acids. CDR3 sequence reads: CAISEGRGAVAFF. CDR3 coding DNA: TGTGCCATCAGTGAGGGAAGGGGTGCGGTAGCTTTCTTT.

The genes are TRBV5-1 and TRBJ2-3; D tentatively reads TRBD1 or TRBD2 (5 bases each). V was clipped by 0 bases and J by 2 bases, with 10 bases between them. Germline values: CDR1 SGHRS, CDR2 YFSETQ. The length of the CDR3 is 15 residues. The CDR3 bases are TGCGCCAGCAGCTTGGAGGGGACGTACACAGATACGCAGTATTTT. This translates into CASSLEGTYTDTQYF.

The table lists this clonotype with many counts. This sequence joins TRBV19 and TRBJ2-2; D might be TRBD2 (5 bases). Trimming pared 5 bases from V and 4 bases from J, leaving 11 bases between. Germline V gene lookup returns CDR1 LNHDA and CDR2 SQIVND (reference sequence). The CDR3 consists of 14 residues. The CDR3 DNA sequence: TGTGCCAGTAGTGCGTTGGAGGTCACCGGGGAGCTGTTTTTT. Translation gives CASSALEVTGELFF.

This clonotype was picked up many times. This chain joins TRBV6-1 and TRBJ1-3; 8 bases are shared with TRBD1. Trimming took 2 bases from V and 2 from J; bases not matched to a gene: 5. CDR1 is MNHNS, CDR2 SASEGT, per germline. The CDR3 covers 16 residues. The CDR3 reads CASSELPDRAGNTIYF. CDR3 DNA: TGTGCCAGCAGTGAACTCCCGGACAGGGCTGGAAACACCATATATTTT.

This clonotype was found many times. The rearrangement uses TRBV10-3 and TRBJ1-1; tentatively, D is TRBD1 (5 bases). V lost 11 bases and J 3 bases, leaving 13 bases between the germline ends. CDR1 and CDR2 (germline): ENHRY, SYGVKD. This CDR3 region has 12 residues. The CDR3: CAVKTGDTEAFF. CDR3 coding DNA: TGTGCCGTTAAGACGGGGGACACTGAAGCTTTCTTT.

This clonotype was counted ten times or more. The CDR3 DNA reads as TGTGCCAGCAGTTTAGGGGGAGGGGTTAATCAGCCCCAGCATTTT. It codes for CASSLGGGVNQPQHF. The V and J genes are TRBV12-3 or TRBV12-4 and TRBJ1-5; tentatively, D is TRBD1 (5 bases). The CDR3 is 15 residues long. With 1 base removed from V and 4 bases from J, the gap between germline ends came to 11 bases.

This clonotype was detected ten times or more. This sequence joins TRBV7-8 and TRBJ2-7; D call uncertain. V was shortened by 5 bases and J by 5 bases, with 16 bases between the two germline ends. This CDR3 contains 14 residues. Germline loops: CDR1 SGHVS, CDR2 FQNEAQ. CDR3 protein: CASSPDTLRHEQYF. The CDR3 DNA reads as TGTGCCAGCAGCCCAGACACCTTACGACACGAGCAGTACTTC.

This clonotype has ten or more counts. This chain joins TRBV24-1 and TRBJ2-5; D may be TRBD1 (5 bases). V was pared by 2 bases and J by 5 bases, with 11 bases between. Germline V gene lookup returns CDR1 KGHDR and CDR2 SFDVKD. The CDR3 has 14 residues. DNA of the CDR3: TGTGCCACCAGTGATTCCGACAGAAGGGAGACCCAGTACTTC. This gives the protein CATSDSDRRETQYF.

This clonotype was counted at least ten times. This chain joins TRBV20-1 and TRBJ1-2, with D uncertain. This CDR3 is 12 amino acids long. V gave up 7 bases and J gave up 8 bases, with 17 bases separating them. Per the germline V gene, CDR1 is DFQATT and CDR2 is SNEGSKA (reference sequence). CDR3 in amino acids: CSGEGEYYGYTF. DNA for the CDR3: TGCAGTGGGGAGGGAGAATATTACGGCTACACCTTC.

Points on this clonotype: The junction does not match germline at one end; this may be a read error. V gene TRBV20-1 combines with J gene TRBJ2-1; D may be TRBD1 (6 bases). This CDR3 is built from 16 residues. Germline V gene data show CDR1 as DFQATT and CDR2 as SNEGSKA (reference sequence). The CDR3 coding sequence is TGCTGTGCTAGGGATCAGGGGCAGGGCTCCTACAATGAGCAGTTCTTC. It translates to CCARDQGQGSYNEQFF.

The rearrangement uses TRBV5-1 and TRBJ2-7; 8 bases are shared with TRBD1. This CDR3 region has 15 residues. The germline CDR1 and CDR2 sequences are SGHRS and YFSETQ. The V and J ends lost 2 bases and 1 base, in that order; junction bases with no gene match: 5. Here the CDR3 DNA reads TGCGCCAGCAGCTTCTCAGGGGGCGAATCCTACGAGCAGTACTTC. Protein product: CASSFSGGESYEQYF. Together with reference TRBV5-1 and TRBJ2-7, the CDR3 gives the full variable domain: KAGVTQTPRYLIKTRGQQVTLSCSPISGHRSVSWYQQTPGQGLQFLFEYFSETQRNKGNFPGRFSGRQFSNSRSEMNVSTLELGDSALYLCASSFSGGESYEQYFGPGTRLTVT.

This clonotype was seen a few times. The chain carries TRBV6-1 and TRBJ1-2, with 10 bases that match TRBD1. V lost 7 bases, J lost 3 bases, and 8 bases stayed unmatched. The germline V gene has CDR1 MNHNS and CDR2 SASEGT. The CDR3 length is 15 residues. The CDR3, as DNA: TGTGCCAGCACCCAGGACAGGGGGGGATACTATGGCTACACCTTC. It is translated as CASTQDRGGYYGYTF.

This clonotype was observed at least ten times. The J gene is TRBJ1-6, the V gene TRBV12-3 or TRBV12-4, with a tentative D call TRBD1 (5 bases). CDR3 length: 15 residues. Trimming pared 2 bases from V and 7 bases from J, leaving 12 bases between. CDR3 residues: CASSLSGTGNSPLHF. The CDR3 coding sequence is TGTGCCAGCAGTTTATCAGGGACGGGAAATTCACCCCTCCACTTT.

This clonotype was seen ten or more times. The chain combines TRBV28 with TRBJ2-2; the match to TRBD1 covers 8 bases. Trimming took 5 bases from V and 5 from J; bases not matched to a gene: 7. Germline V lookup: CDR1 MDHEN, CDR2 SYDVKM. This CDR3 region has 15 residues. In DNA form, the CDR3 reads TGTGCCAGCAGTACTTGGACAGGGAGGACCGGGGAGCTGTTTTTT. It translates to CASSTWTGRTGELFF. Full variable domain (remainder filled in from reference TRBV28 and TRBJ2-2): DVKVTQSSRYLVKRTGEKVFLECVQDMDHENMFWYRQDPGLGLRLIYFSYDVKMKEKGDIPEGYSVSREKKERFSLILESASTNQTSMYLCASSTWTGRTGELFFGEGSRLTVL.